This T cell receptor (beta chain) is from a study of shared clonotypes between healthy human individuals. Findings and caveats of the study: Represented diversity, genetic and exposure-history alike, was limited by few donors.

Per germline, CDR1 MNHEY and CDR2 SVGAGI. This CDR3 is built from 11 residues. V dropped 5 bases and J dropped 7; count of bases not matched to a gene: 1. Comments on this clone: The antigen is undetermined.

The method was immunoSEQ multiplex PCR; TCRdb's version includes in-frame clones alone and lacks a portion of them. The table shows 490,000 or so clones, with roughly four fifths occurring only once. The source material was PBMCs. The clonotype comes from a woman aged 40 to 49 in good health. Some clones in this sample may be carry-over from other donors' samples. The chain uses TRBV6-5 and TRBJ2-7, with TRBD2 identical over 8 bases. Here the CDR3 reads CASSREGEQYF. In nucleotides, the CDR3 is TGTGCCAGCAGTCGGGAGGGAGAGCAGTACTTC.